This T cell receptor beta chain was found in a study of blood T cell repertoires in COVID-19. Germline V gene lookup returns CDR1 MNHEY and CDR2 SVGAGI. J gave up 4 bases and V 6 bases, and 7 bases lay outside the gene matches. The CDR3 is 14 residues long. In the original workflow: Estimates of nucleated cell counts were drawn from the amplification of reference gene primers. The table came from immunoSEQ multiplex PCR; TCRdb's copy has only in-frame clones and leaves some out. That table is the source of V, J and clone size, and D and trimming were worked out from the DNA. The sample holds fewer than 55,000 clones; over 80% are singletons and the top ten take roughly 7%. This clone was found once.

The rearrangement joins TRBV6-5 to TRBJ1-1, with 8 positions matching TRBD1. Sequenced sample: peripheral blood. This clonotype was obtained from a man aged 65-85 years with active COVID-19. The chain's CDR3 is CASRKAGGVTEAFF. DNA for the CDR3: TGTGCCAGCAGAAAGGCAGGGGGCGTCACTGAAGCTTTCTTT.